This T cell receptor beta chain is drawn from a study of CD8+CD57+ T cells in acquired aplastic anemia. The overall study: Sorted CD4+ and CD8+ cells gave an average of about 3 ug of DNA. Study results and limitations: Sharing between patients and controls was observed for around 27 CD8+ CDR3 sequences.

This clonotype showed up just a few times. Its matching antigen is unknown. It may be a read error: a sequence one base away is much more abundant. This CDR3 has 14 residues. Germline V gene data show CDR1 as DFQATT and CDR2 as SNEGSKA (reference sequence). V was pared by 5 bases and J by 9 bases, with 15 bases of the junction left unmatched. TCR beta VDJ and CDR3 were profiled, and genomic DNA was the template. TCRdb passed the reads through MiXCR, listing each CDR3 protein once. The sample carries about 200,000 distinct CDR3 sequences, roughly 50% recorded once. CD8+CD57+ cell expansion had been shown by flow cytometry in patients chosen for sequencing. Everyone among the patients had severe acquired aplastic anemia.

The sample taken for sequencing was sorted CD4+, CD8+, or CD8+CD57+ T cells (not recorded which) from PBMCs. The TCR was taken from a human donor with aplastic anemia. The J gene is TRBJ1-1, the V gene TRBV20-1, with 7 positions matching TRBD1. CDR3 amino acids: CSAPPMDRITKAFF. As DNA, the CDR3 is TGCAGTGCTCCCCCTATGGACAGGATTACTAAAGCTTTCTTT.